Below are 22 T cell receptor beta chains sequenced from a single sample in a study of human T cells and chemical hapten exposure. Sample time point: pre-sensitization, week 0. Treatment in this sample: therapeutic diphenylcyclopropenone sensitization with weekly scalp DPC. TCRdb ran MiXCR on the RACE reads and lists one entry per CDR3 protein. Of roughly 50,000 distinct CDR3 sequences listed, 9.9% are singletons. Sample: whole blood, taken in connection with sensitization to the hapten diphenylcyclopropenone (DPC). The receptors were gathered from a man aged 35 to 55 with alopecia areata. Some clones in this sample may be carry-over from other donors' samples.

A few counts support this clonotype. This sequence joins TRBV7-2 and TRBJ2-3; possible D gene TRBD2, 5 bases. With 3 bases removed from V and 9 bases from J, the gap between germline ends came to 19 bases. Germline CDR1 is SGHTA and CDR2 is FQGNSA. The CDR3 runs to 15 residues. The chain's CDR3 is CASSFGSLREGTQYF. In DNA form, the CDR3 reads TGTGCCAGCAGCTTTGGGAGTCTCCGGGAAGGGACGCAGTATTTT.

This clonotype appeared a few times. V and J are TRBV28 and TRBJ1-1; D gene ambiguous. The CDR3 extends over 12 amino acids. V was shortened by 5 bases and J by 10 bases, with 14 bases between the two germline ends. Germline-derived CDR1 and CDR2 are MDHEN and SYDVKM. The CDR3 nucleotides are TGTGCCAGCAGTCGCCCGACCGGAGGAGCTTTCTTT. Residues: CASSRPTGGAFF.

This clonotype was seen more than once but under ten times. The chain is built from TRBV9 and TRBJ2-3; 8 nucleotides align to TRBD2. The CDR3 has 15 amino acids. Germline-derived CDR1 and CDR2 are SGDLS and YYNGEE. J lost 6 bases, V lost 3 bases, and 9 bases had no gene match. CDR3 in amino acids: CASSGPGLGIDTQYF. CDR3 coding DNA: TGTGCCAGCAGCGGACCGGGACTAGGGATCGATACGCAGTATTTT.

V and J are TRBV11-2 and TRBJ2-6; D remains unclear. Trimming cost V 5 bases and J 0 bases, with 8 bases left between them. This CDR3 region has 15 residues. Germline CDR1 reads SGHAT; CDR2 reads FQNNGV. CDR3 region: CASSATTSGANVLTF. The CDR3 DNA reads TGTGCCAGCAGCGCAACAACCTCTGGGGCCAACGTCCTGACTTTC.

This clonotype was found a few times. This chain links TRBV28 with TRBJ2-1, with D perhaps matching TRBD2 (6 bases). The V end lost 5 bases, the J end lost 7 bases, and 21 bases lay between the germline ends. Germline V gene lookup returns CDR1 MDHEN and CDR2 SYDVKM. CDR3 length equals 16 residues. The CDR3 region has the DNA TGTGCCAGCAGTCGAATTAAAACTAGCTTGGTAAATGAGCAGTTCTTC. Encoded protein: CASSRIKTSLVNEQFF.

This clonotype was found many times. The chain carries TRBV12-3 or TRBV12-4 and TRBJ2-2, with 8 nucleotides matching TRBD2. The CDR3 is 14 residues long. The V and J ends lost 5 bases and 4 bases, in that order; junction bases with no gene match: 3. CDR3 DNA: TGTGCCAGCAGTCGACTAGCGAGCACCGGGGAGCTGTTTTTT. Protein: CASSRLASTGELFF.

The chain links TRBV7-9 to TRBJ2-1; 7 bases are shared with TRBD1. The V and J ends lost 0 bases and 10 bases, in that order; junction bases with no gene match: 3. The CDR3 consists of 13 residues. Germline-derived CDR1 and CDR2 are SEHNR and FQNEAQ (reference sequence). The CDR3 loop reads CASSLAGQREQFF. In nucleotides, the CDR3 is TGTGCCAGCAGCTTAGCGGGACAGAGAGAGCAGTTCTTC.

This clonotype was seen at least ten times. The J gene is TRBJ2-2, the V gene TRBV24-1, with D perhaps matching TRBD2 (6 bases). CDR1 is KGHDR, CDR2 SFDVKD, per germline. The CDR3 contains 13 residues. With 4 bases removed from V and 10 bases from J, the gap between germline ends came to 12 bases. DNA for the CDR3: TGTGCCACCAGTGAGGGGACTTCCGTGGAGCTGTTTTTT. Translation gives CATSEGTSVELFF.

This clonotype was counted once. This sequence joins TRBV11-3 and TRBJ2-7; 15 bases match TRBD2. The CDR3 runs 19 residues. The V segment lost 5 bases and the J segment 4 bases; nucleotides outside the gene matches: 15. Germline V lookup: CDR1 SGHNT, CDR2 YENEEA. The CDR3, as DNA: TGTGCCAGCAGCGTTATCACGGGGACTAGCGGGAGGTCTAGGTACGAGCAGTACTTC. Amino acids: CASSVITGTSGRSRYEQYF.

The V call is TRBV27, the J call TRBJ2-6; possibly TRBD1 or TRBD2 for D (5 bases each). CDR1 is MNHEY, CDR2 SMNVEV, per germline (reference sequence). V lost 5 bases, J lost 1 base, and 9 bases lay in between. The CDR3 runs to 15 residues. The CDR3 DNA sequence: TGTGCCAGCAGTGACGGGACGTCTGGGGCCAACGTCCTGACTTTC. It is translated as CASSDGTSGANVLTF.

This clonotype was seen at least ten times. The gene calls are TRBV2 and TRBJ2-3; D unclear. Germline V gives CDR1 SNHLY, CDR2 FYNNEI. The CDR3 loop spans 15 amino acids. V was shortened by 3 bases and J by 0 bases, with 10 bases between the two germline ends. CDR3 DNA sequence: TGTGCCAGCAGTGAGGGCGTGATGAGCACAGATACGCAGTATTTT. Protein: CASSEGVMSTDTQYF.

This clonotype has a count of ten or more. The chain links TRBV7-2 to TRBJ2-3, with 7 bases identical to TRBD2. This CDR3 comprises 17 residues. The trim removed 4 bases at V and 7 bases at J, leaving 17 bases unmatched. CDR1 and CDR2 from the germline V gene are SGHTA and FQGNSA. The CDR3 loop reads CASSSFSTSRPAYTQYF. The CDR3, as DNA: TGTGCCAGCAGCTCATTCTCGACTAGCCGCCCTGCCTATACGCAGTATTTT.

The chain combines TRBV15 with TRBJ1-2; no clear D gene. Germline assignment: CDR1 LNHNV and CDR2 YYDKDF (reference sequence). V shed 0 bases and J shed 4 bases, with 12 bases lying between them. This CDR3 comprises 15 residues. In DNA, the CDR3 is TGTGCCACCAGCAGAGACCAAGCTCCGAGCTATGGCTACACCTTC. Translating it yields CATSRDQAPSYGYTF.

This clonotype came up many times. CDR3 DNA: TGTGCCAGCAGTTTGGGACCGCCGGTTCGCACTGAAGCTTTCTTT. This gives the protein CASSLGPPVRTEAFF. V is TRBV27 and J is TRBJ1-1, with D possibly TRBD1 on 5 matching bases. The germline V and J ends were trimmed by 3 bases and 4 bases, with 15 bases remaining between them. The CDR3 extends over 15 amino acids. Germline V gene lookup returns CDR1 MNHEY and CDR2 SMNVEV (reference sequence).

CDR3 DNA sequence: TGTGCCAGCAGCGTAGGGGGCGGAGGGTACACTGAAGCTTTCTTT. This sequence encodes CASSVGGGGYTEAFF. The chain combines TRBV9 with TRBJ1-1; tentative D call: TRBD1 (5 bases). The germline CDR1 and CDR2 sequences are SGDLS and YYNGEE. The CDR3 runs 15 residues. V shed 0 bases and J shed 3 bases, with 12 bases lying between them.

The gene calls are TRBV7-6 and TRBJ2-5; D may be TRBD1 or TRBD2 (5 bases each). V lost 0 bases to trimming and J lost 5 bases, with 13 bases between them. Germline CDR1 and CDR2: SGHVS and FNYEAQ. The CDR3 extends over 15 amino acids. CDR3 loop: CASSLARRGTETQYF. The CDR3 region has the DNA TGTGCCAGCAGCTTAGCTAGGAGAGGGACGGAGACCCAGTACTTC.

In this sample, this clonotype turned up many times. The genes are TRBV7-2 and TRBJ2-7, with TRBD1 identical over 10 bases. CDR1 and CDR2 (germline): SGHTA, FQGNSA. Trimming took 3 bases from V and 5 from J; bases not matched to a gene: 7. The CDR3 length is 15 residues. The CDR3 region has the DNA TGTGCCAGCAGCTTGATCGGGACAGGGGCCCACGAGCAGTACTTC. This translates into CASSLIGTGAHEQYF.

The chain carries TRBV29-1 and TRBJ1-1, with 7 bases lining up with TRBD1. Germline V gives CDR1 SQVTM, CDR2 ANQGSEA. The CDR3 is made up of 12 amino acids. The junction had 7 bases not matched to a gene; V was cut back by 7 bases and J by 5 bases. The CDR3 nucleotides are TGCAGCGCACGAACAGGGGTGACTGAAGCTTTCTTT. Translation gives CSARTGVTEAFF.

This clonotype occurred a few times. V and J are TRBV6-2 or TRBV6-3 and TRBJ2-7; D call uncertain. Looked up from germline, CDR1 is MNHEY and CDR2 is SVGEGT. The CDR3 has 13 amino acids. Trimming took off 0 bases at V and 3 bases at J, with 6 bases between the two ends. In DNA, the CDR3 is TGTGCCAGCAGTTACTCAACAGACTACGAGCAGTACTTC. This sequence encodes CASSYSTDYEQYF.

V gene TRBV6-1 combines with J gene TRBJ2-3; 9 nucleotides agree with TRBD1. J lost 3 bases, V lost 8 bases, and 3 bases had no gene match. Germline V gene lookup returns CDR1 MNHNS and CDR2 SASEGT. CDR3 length: 13 residues. The CDR3 is CASRTGDTDTQYF. DNA for the CDR3: TGTGCCAGCCGGACAGGGGATACAGATACGCAGTATTTT.

The chain recombines TRBV29-1 with TRBJ2-1; 14 nucleotides agree with TRBD2. The V segment lost 7 bases and the J segment 1 base; nucleotides outside the gene matches: 6. The germline gives CDR1 SQVTM, CDR2 ANQGSEA. The CDR3 extends over 16 amino acids. The CDR3 reads CSAPGLAGGSYNEQFF. The CDR3 DNA follows: TGCAGCGCTCCCGGACTAGCGGGAGGTTCCTACAATGAGCAGTTCTTC.

This clonotype showed up just a few times. The chain uses TRBV12-3 or TRBV12-4 and TRBJ1-6; 7 nucleotides line up with TRBD1. With V trimmed by 3 bases and J by 8 bases, 7 bases remained unmatched. The CDR3 has 15 amino acids. The CDR3: CASSLRRQGDSPLHF. Here the CDR3 DNA reads TGTGCCAGCAGTTTGAGAAGGCAGGGGGATTCACCCCTCCACTTT.